The 3 T cell receptor beta chains reported below all come from one sample, sequenced in a study of blood T cells in healthy people across ages. Then a second PCR, running about 6 to 12 cycles, was carried out with a sample-barcoded 5' primer and a J-beta primer mix. Via MiXCR, TCRdb re-called the 5' RACE reads, giving one row per CDR3 protein. The table includes around 1,600,000 distinct CDR3 sequences, roughly 43% detected once. Specimen: blood. The origin of the receptors is a woman between 18 and 29 years old in good health.

This chain connects TRBV7-2 to TRBJ2-5; 8 positions agree with TRBD2. Per the germline V gene, CDR1 is SGHTA and CDR2 is FQGNSA. The CDR3 covers 17 residues. V lost 5 bases to trimming and J lost 11 bases; unmatched junction nucleotides: 22. In nucleotides, the CDR3 is TGTGCCAGCAGCCGAGGGAAAAGGCTAGCGGGCCTCAATGAGCAGTACTTC. Its translation is CASSRGKRLAGLNEQYF.

The chain employs TRBV7-3 and TRBJ2-1; either TRBD1 or TRBD2 may supply D (5 bases each). Germline lookup yields CDR1 SGHTA and CDR2 FQGTGA. The V end lost 8 bases, the J end lost 8 bases, and 25 bases lay between the germline ends. This CDR3 is 16 amino acids long. The CDR3 loop is CASASPGPSTGDEQFF. The CDR3 DNA follows: TGTGCCAGCGCTTCACCGGGACCATCTACCGGGGATGAGCAGTTCTTC.

The rearrangement joins TRBV3-1 to TRBJ2-1; D remains unclear. Trimming shortened V by 0 bases and J by 7 bases, and 7 bases separated the two germline ends. The CDR3 spans 13 residues. Germline CDR1 and CDR2: LGHDT and YNNKEL (reference sequence). CDR3 DNA sequence: TGTGCCAGCAGCCAAGAGGTTTCTAATGAGCAGTTCTTC. Residues: CASSQEVSNEQFF.